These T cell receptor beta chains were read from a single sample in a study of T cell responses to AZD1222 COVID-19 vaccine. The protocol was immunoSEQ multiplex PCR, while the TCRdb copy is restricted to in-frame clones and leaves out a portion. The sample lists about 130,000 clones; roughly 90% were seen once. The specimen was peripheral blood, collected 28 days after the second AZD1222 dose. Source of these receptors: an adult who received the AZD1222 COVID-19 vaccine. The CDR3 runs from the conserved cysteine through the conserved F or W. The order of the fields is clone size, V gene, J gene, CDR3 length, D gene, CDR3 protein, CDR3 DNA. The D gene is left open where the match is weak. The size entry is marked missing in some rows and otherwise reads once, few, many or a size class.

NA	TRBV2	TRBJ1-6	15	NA	CASSVYRTGDSPLHF	TGTGCCAGCAGTGTGTATCGGACCGGGGATTCACCCCTCCACTTT
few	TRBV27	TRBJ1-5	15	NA	CASSLNGRNHQPQHF	TGTGCCAGCAGTTTAAACGGCAGGAACCATCAGCCCCAGCATTTT
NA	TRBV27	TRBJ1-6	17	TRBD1	CASSSPPGTGLNSPLHF	TGTGCCAGCAGTTCCCCCCCCGGGACAGGGTTAAATTCACCCCTCCACTTT
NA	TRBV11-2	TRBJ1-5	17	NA	CASSLFFRQWVNQPQHF	TGTGCCAGCAGCTTATTTTTCCGGCAGTGGGTAAATCAGCCCCAGCATTTT
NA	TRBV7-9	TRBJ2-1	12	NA	CASSLSPRWEFF	TGTGCCAGCAGCTTATCCCCTCGGTGGGAGTTCTTC
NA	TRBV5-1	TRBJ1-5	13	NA	CASSLVPTQPQHF	TGCGCCAGCAGCTTGGTACCAACTCAGCCCCAGCATTTT
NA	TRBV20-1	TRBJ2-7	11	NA	CSARTKSGQYF	TGCAGTGCTAGGACCAAATCAGGGCAGTACTTC
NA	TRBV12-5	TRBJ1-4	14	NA	CASGPGTIREKLFF	TGTGCTAGTGGTCCTGGGACAATCCGAGAAAAACTGTTTTTT
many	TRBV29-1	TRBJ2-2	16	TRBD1	CSGATGEYGGTGELFF	TGCAGCGGAGCGACAGGGGAGTATGGTGGGACCGGGGAGCTGTTTTTT
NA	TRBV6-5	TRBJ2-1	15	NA	CASRTTTSPYNEQFF	TGTGCCAGCAGGACCACTACATCACCCTACAATGAGCAGTTCTTC
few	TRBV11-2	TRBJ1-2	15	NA	CASSLEAATNYGYTF	TGTGCCAGCAGCTTAGAGGCAGCCACTAACTATGGCTACACCTTC
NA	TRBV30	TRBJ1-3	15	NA	CAWSVGVFSGNTIYF	TGTGCCTGGAGTGTTGGTGTATTCTCTGGAAACACCATATATTTT
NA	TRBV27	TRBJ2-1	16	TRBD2	CASSHSHLAGDNEQFF	TGTGCCAGCAGCCACTCCCATCTGGCGGGAGACAATGAGCAGTTCTTC
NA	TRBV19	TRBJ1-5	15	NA	CASSISPGGNQPQHF	TGTGCCAGTAGTATCTCCCCTGGAGGCAATCAGCCCCAGCATTTT
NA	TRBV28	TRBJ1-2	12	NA	CASSQATGGYTF	TGTGCCAGCAGTCAAGCCACGGGGGGCTACACCTTC
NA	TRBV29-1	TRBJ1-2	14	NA	CSVEVGLGGYGYTF	TGCAGCGTTGAAGTTGGCTTGGGAGGTTATGGCTACACCTTC
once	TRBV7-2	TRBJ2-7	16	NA	CASSFNGAGRSYEQYF	TGTGCCAGCAGCTTCAACGGGGCCGGCCGCTCCTACGAGCAGTACTTC
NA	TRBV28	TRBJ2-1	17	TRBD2	CASASGTSGYTYNEQFF	TGTGCCAGCGCTTCGGGGACTAGCGGATATACCTACAATGAGCAGTTCTTC
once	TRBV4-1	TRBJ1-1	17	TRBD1	CASSQDRDRGRFTEAFF	TGCGCCAGCAGCCAAGACCGGGACAGGGGGCGGTTCACTGAAGCTTTCTTT
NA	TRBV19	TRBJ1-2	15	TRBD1	CASSVRRGDIYGYTF	TGTGCCAGTAGTGTCCGCAGGGGGGATATCTATGGCTACACCTTC
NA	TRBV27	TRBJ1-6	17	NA	CASSRLGQSTYNSPLHF	TGTGCCAGCAGTCGACTCGGACAGTCAACATATAATTCACCCCTCCACTTT
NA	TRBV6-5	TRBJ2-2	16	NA	CASSYSGVGGTGELFF	TGTGCCAGCAGTTACTCGGGTGTAGGGGGTACCGGGGAGCTGTTTTTT
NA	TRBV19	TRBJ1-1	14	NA	CASSIFDMNTEAFF	TGTGCCAGTAGTATTTTCGATATGAACACTGAAGCTTTCTTT
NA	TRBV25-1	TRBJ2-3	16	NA	CASSDVGGTLVDTQYF	TGTGCCAGCAGTGACGTGGGCGGTACTCTTGTGGATACGCAGTATTTT
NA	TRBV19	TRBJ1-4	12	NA	CASSGGTEKLFF	TGTGCCAGTAGTGGGGGGACTGAAAAACTGTTTTTT
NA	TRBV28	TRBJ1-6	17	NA	CASSLLEGSSYNSPLHF	TGTGCCAGCAGTTTATTAGAGGGGAGCTCCTATAATTCACCCCTCCACTTT
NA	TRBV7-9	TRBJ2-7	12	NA	CASSFVRGEQYF	TGTGCCAGCAGCTTTGTACGTGGCGAGCAGTACTTC
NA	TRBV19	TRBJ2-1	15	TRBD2	CASRLTSGSYNEQFF	TGTGCCAGTCGATTAACTAGCGGGAGTTACAATGAGCAGTTCTTC
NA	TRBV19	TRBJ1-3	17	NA	CASSISRRQGIRNTIYF	TGTGCCAGTAGTATAAGCCGCCGGCAGGGAATTAGAAACACCATATATTTT